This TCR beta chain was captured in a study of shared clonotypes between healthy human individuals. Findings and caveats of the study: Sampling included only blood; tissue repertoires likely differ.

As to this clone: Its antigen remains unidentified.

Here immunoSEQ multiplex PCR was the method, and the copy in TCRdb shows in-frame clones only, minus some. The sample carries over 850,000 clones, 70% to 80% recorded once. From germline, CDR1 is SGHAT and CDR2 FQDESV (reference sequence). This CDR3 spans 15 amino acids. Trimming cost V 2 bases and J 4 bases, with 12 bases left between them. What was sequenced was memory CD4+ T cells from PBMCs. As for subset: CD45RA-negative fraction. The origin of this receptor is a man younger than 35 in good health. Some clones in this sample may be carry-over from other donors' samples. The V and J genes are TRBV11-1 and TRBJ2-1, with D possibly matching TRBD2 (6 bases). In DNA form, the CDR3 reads TGTGCCAGCAGCTTACGGAGGGGCCGATACAATGAGCAGTTCTTC. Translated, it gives CASSLRRGRYNEQFF.